This T cell receptor beta chain was captured by sequencing in a study of T cell responses to AZD1222 COVID-19 vaccine. Study observations and caveats: There were repertoire samples only from the period after the peak T cell response. Donors were largely white British and mainly female; clonal diversity was possibly underestimated.

Both about-4-week and about-12-week second-dose recipients were combined. This clone was found once. Its antigen is not identified. Germline V gene data show CDR1 as MRHNA and CDR2 as SNTAGT. V was clipped by 0 bases and J by 9 bases, with 15 bases between them. The CDR3 contains 16 residues. Sequencing used immunoSEQ multiplex PCR; TCRdb keeps in-frame clones, though not all of them. Here the sample spans roughly 120,000 clones, approximately 90% being singletons. This sequence joins TRBV6-4 and TRBJ1-6; possibly TRBD1 for D (5 bases). The receptor was derived from an adult who received the AZD1222 COVID-19 vaccine. This sample comprised peripheral blood, obtained 28 days after the second AZD1222 dose. This CDR3 is CASSDSLGGASSPLHF. CDR3 nucleotides: TGTGCCAGCAGTGACTCGCTTGGGGGTGCGAGTTCACCCCTCCACTTT.